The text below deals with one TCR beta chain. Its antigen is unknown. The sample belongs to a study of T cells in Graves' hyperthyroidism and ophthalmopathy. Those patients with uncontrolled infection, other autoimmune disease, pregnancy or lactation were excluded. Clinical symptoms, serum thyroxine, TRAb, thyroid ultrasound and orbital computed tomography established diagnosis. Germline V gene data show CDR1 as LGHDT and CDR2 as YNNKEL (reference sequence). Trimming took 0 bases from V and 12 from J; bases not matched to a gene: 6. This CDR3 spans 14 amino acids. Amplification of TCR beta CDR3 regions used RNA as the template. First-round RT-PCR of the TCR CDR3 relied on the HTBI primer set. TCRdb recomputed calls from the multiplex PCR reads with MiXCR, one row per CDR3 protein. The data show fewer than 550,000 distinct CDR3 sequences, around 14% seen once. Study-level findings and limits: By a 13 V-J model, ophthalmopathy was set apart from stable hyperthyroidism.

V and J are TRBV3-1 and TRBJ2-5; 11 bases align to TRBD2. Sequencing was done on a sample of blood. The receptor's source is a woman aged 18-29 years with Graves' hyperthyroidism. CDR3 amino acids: CASSQDFVAGGEYF. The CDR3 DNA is TGTGCCAGCAGCCAAGATTTTGTAGCGGGAGGGGAGTACTTC.